These 3 T cell receptor beta chains originate from one sample sequenced in a study of T cell responses to AZD1222 COVID-19 vaccine. Data came from immunoSEQ multiplex PCR; TCRdb stores just in-frame clones and leaves some out. This repertoire shows about 140,000 clones, more than 70% found once; its top ten account for 2.5% to 3.5%. Sample: peripheral blood, taken 28 days after the second AZD1222 dose. These receptors came from an adult who received the AZD1222 COVID-19 vaccine.

The rearrangement links TRBV28 to TRBJ1-3; no clear D gene. From germline, CDR1 is MDHEN and CDR2 SYDVKM. This CDR3 is 15 amino acids long. Trimming cost V 4 bases and J 4 bases, with 14 bases left between them. As DNA, the CDR3 is TGTGCCAGCAGTTCGAGGTTGTCCCCCGGAAACACCATATATTTT. Protein sequence: CASSSRLSPGNTIYF.

This clone was recorded once. This rearrangement joins TRBV6-5 to TRBJ1-4; D might be TRBD1 (5 bases). The CDR3 consists of 14 residues. With 5 bases removed from V and 8 bases from J, the gap between germline ends came to 15 bases. Germline V gene lookup returns CDR1 MNHEY and CDR2 SVGAGI. CDR3 protein: CASSRDREVEKLFF. DNA for the CDR3: TGTGCCAGCAGTAGAGACAGAGAAGTCGAAAAACTGTTTTTT.

Here the CDR3 reads CASRIPGQGPQEAFF. The CDR3 nucleotides are TGTGCCAGCAGAATTCCGGGACAGGGGCCCCAAGAAGCTTTCTTT. V usage is TRBV27 and J usage is TRBJ1-1; TRBD1 matches 10 bases. Germline V CDR1 and CDR2: MNHEY, SMNVEV (reference sequence). The J segment lost 8 bases and the V segment lost 6 bases, leaving 12 bases of the junction unmatched. The CDR3 runs to 15 residues.